This T cell receptor beta chain derives from a study of blood T cell repertoires in COVID-19. Whole-study context: PBMCs, B-cell-depleted T cells, or T cells were the source of the cDNA or gDNA that made up the material.

The repertoire was sequenced with immunoSEQ multiplex PCR; TCRdb's copy has only in-frame clones and lacks some. The data contain roughly 230,000 clones, 88% of them singletons. The CDR3 runs to 14 residues. The V segment lost 4 bases and the J segment 2 bases; nucleotides outside the gene matches: 2. Germline CDR1 WSHSY, CDR2 SAAADI. This receptor was obtained from a human donor in a cohort sampled during active COVID-19. The chain uses TRBV10-2 and TRBJ2-7, with 10 bases identical to TRBD1. Source material: peripheral blood. CDR3 DNA: TGCGCCAGCAGTGCCGGGACAGGGGCCTACGAGCAGTACTTC. Amino acids: CASSAGTGAYEQYF.